A single sample is the source of the 22 T cell receptor beta chains below, sequenced in a study of blood T cell repertoires in COVID-19. Some clones are missing from TCRdb's copy, which holds only in-frame ones; the method was immunoSEQ multiplex PCR. The table has about 55,000 clones, around 86% seen once; the top ten hold about 2%. The sample consisted of peripheral blood. These receptors all stem from a woman aged 60-75 years with acute or convalescent COVID-19.

CDR3 amino acids: CASSQGLTSFNEQFF. The DNA for the CDR3 is TGTGCCAGCAGTCAGGGACTGACAAGTTTTAATGAGCAGTTCTTC. The chain links TRBV13 to TRBJ2-1, with D perhaps TRBD2 (6 bases). Germline-derived CDR1 and CDR2 are PRHDT and FYEKMQ (reference sequence). V was shortened by 6 bases and J by 7 bases, with 19 bases between the two germline ends. The CDR3 runs 15 residues. Full variable domain (outside the CDR3, taken from reference TRBV13 and TRBJ2-1): AAGVIQSPRHLIKEKRETATLKCYPIPRHDTVYWYQQGPGQDPQFLISFYEKMQSDKGSIPDRFSAQQFSDYHSELNMSSLELGDSALYFCASSQGLTSFNEQFFGPGTRLTVL.

The genes are TRBV10-3 and TRBJ1-1; D gene unclear. The length of the CDR3 is 12 residues. V was shortened by 6 bases and J by 1 base, with 6 bases between the two germline ends. CDR1 is ENHRY, CDR2 SYGVKD, per germline. The CDR3 region has the DNA TGTGCCATCAGACAGACGAACACTGAAGCTTTCTTT. This sequence encodes CAIRQTNTEAFF.

The rearrangement joins TRBV5-6 to TRBJ1-2; TRBD1 might be the D (5 bases). Trimming cost V 4 bases and J 4 bases, with 11 bases left between them. The CDR3 covers 13 residues. The V gene's germline CDR1 is SGHDT and CDR2 YYEEEE. Here the CDR3 DNA reads TGTGCCAGCAGCCTGGACGGGGGCTATGGCTACACCTTC. Encoded protein: CASSLDGGYGYTF.

The rearrangement joins TRBV28 to TRBJ1-3; TRBD1 matches 7 bases. Unmatched junction bases numbered 10, after V lost 8 bases and J lost 0 bases. This CDR3 is 16 amino acids long. CDR1 is MDHEN and CDR2 is SYDVKM in the germline V gene. Written as DNA, the CDR3 is TGTGCCAGCGGCGGGGCAGGGGGAAACTCTGGAAACACCATATATTTT. Residues: CASGGAGGNSGNTIYF.

This clone has a handful of counts. The chain recombines TRBV7-9 with TRBJ1-6; 11 bases are shared with TRBD1. From germline, CDR1 is SEHNR and CDR2 FQNEAQ (reference sequence). Unmatched junction bases numbered 7, after V lost 5 bases and J lost 7 bases. The CDR3 length is 16 residues. The chain's CDR3 is CASSASGTGGNSPLHF. As DNA, the CDR3 is TGTGCCAGCAGCGCATCCGGGACAGGGGGGAATTCACCCCTCCACTTT.

In nucleotides, the CDR3 is TGTGCCAGCAGACAGGGAGTGATGAACACTGAAGCTTTCTTT. Translation: CASRQGVMNTEAFF. The chain couples TRBV11-2 to TRBJ1-1; D possibly corresponds to TRBD1 (6 bases). CDR3 length: 14 residues. Germline values: CDR1 SGHAT, CDR2 FQNNGV. The V and J ends lost 6 bases and 0 bases respectively, with 11 bases between them.

CDR3 bases: TGTGCCAGCAGCCCAACAGGGTCGGGAGCCAAAAACATTCAGTACTTC. Translated, it gives CASSPTGSGAKNIQYF. The genes are TRBV7-3 and TRBJ2-4, with D maybe TRBD1 (6 bases). The V end lost 5 bases, the J end lost 0 bases, and 14 bases lay between the germline ends. Germline-derived CDR1 and CDR2 are SGHTA and FQGTGA. The CDR3 has 16 amino acids.

The chain links TRBV11-2 to TRBJ2-2, with 9 bases fitting TRBD2. This CDR3 region has 16 residues. Trimming at V came to 3 bases and at J to 5 bases, leaving 7 bases not matched to a gene. CDR1 is SGHAT, CDR2 FQNNGV, per germline. The CDR3 is CASSLFSGRLTGELFF. CDR3 in DNA: TGTGCCAGCAGCTTGTTTAGCGGGAGATTGACCGGGGAGCTGTTTTTT.

The genes are TRBV9 and TRBJ2-7, with 9 bases aligning to TRBD1. With 0 bases clipped from V and 7 bases from J, the junction kept 11 bases outside the gene matches. The germline V gene has CDR1 SGDLS and CDR2 YYNGEE. This CDR3 is built from 16 residues. CDR3 loop: CASSVGGTGSLGEQYF. CDR3 in DNA: TGTGCCAGCAGCGTAGGTGGGACAGGGTCATTGGGTGAGCAGTACTTC.

In DNA form, the CDR3 reads TGTGCCACCGGAGCGAGCGGGGAGCTGTTTTTT. It specifies CATGASGELFF. The chain combines TRBV7-9 with TRBJ2-2; D remains ambiguous. This CDR3 spans 11 amino acids. Between the trimmed V and J ends, which lost 10 bases and 7 bases, there was a span of 10 bases. Germline V CDR1 and CDR2: SEHNR, FQNEAQ (reference sequence).

The chain uses TRBV6-1 and TRBJ1-2; D gene ambiguous. The germline gives CDR1 MNHNS, CDR2 SASEGT. Trimming took off 4 bases at V and 2 bases at J, with 17 bases between the two ends. The CDR3 has 16 residues. The CDR3 DNA follows: TGTGCCAGCAGTGCAAGCGGGCCGCCGCTCAACTATGGCTACACCTTC. Its protein product is CASSASGPPLNYGYTF.

J is TRBJ2-1 and V is TRBV6-4; no definite D call. CDR1 and CDR2 from the germline V gene are MRHNA and SNTAGT. This CDR3 has 15 amino acids. Trimming removed 4 bases from V and 0 bases from J, with 10 bases in between. CDR3 loop: CASSGQASSYNEQFF. The CDR3 DNA sequence: TGTGCCAGCAGTGGTCAGGCGAGCTCCTACAATGAGCAGTTCTTC.

The chain carries TRBV19 and TRBJ1-2; a possible D gene is TRBD1 (5 bases). The CDR3 totals 15 residues. The V gene's germline CDR1 is LNHDA and CDR2 SQIVND (reference sequence). The V and J ends lost 8 bases and 0 bases respectively, with 16 bases between them. The CDR3 loop reads CASAFPGLTNYGYTF. As DNA, the CDR3 is TGTGCCAGTGCTTTTCCGGGACTGACTAACTATGGCTACACCTTC.

This rearrangement joins TRBV7-8 to TRBJ1-2; 7 bases are a match to TRBD1. CDR3 length equals 13 residues. Trimming removed 4 bases from V and 7 bases from J; junction bases left unmatched: 6. CDR1 and CDR2 from the germline V gene are SGHVS and FQNEAQ. CDR3 DNA: TGTGCCAGCAGCTCTCGGACAGGAGGTGGCTACACCTTC. Translation: CASSSRTGGGYTF.

This chain uses TRBV9 with TRBJ1-5; no clear D gene. The germline CDR1 and CDR2 sequences are SGDLS and YYNGEE. Trimming left V 2 bases short and J 0 bases short, with 9 bases between. The CDR3 spans 15 residues. The CDR3 region has the DNA TGTGCCAGCAGCGTGGGAGGGAATAGCAATCAGCCCCAGCATTTT. Its protein product is CASSVGGNSNQPQHF.

The chain joins TRBV4-2 to TRBJ2-7; 9 bases are a match to TRBD2. Germline CDR1 reads LGHNA; CDR2 reads YNFKEQ. The junction had 6 bases not matched to a gene; V was cut back by 1 base and J by 5 bases. This CDR3 is 15 amino acids long. Here the CDR3 DNA reads TGTGCCAGCAGCCAAGGGGCTAGCGGGGATGACGAGCAGTACTTC. Translated: CASSQGASGDDEQYF.

The V gene is TRBV5-1, the J gene TRBJ2-2; 9 bases align to TRBD1. This CDR3 has 15 residues. Germline CDR1 SGHRS, CDR2 YFSETQ. J lost 5 bases, V lost 0 bases, and 2 bases had no gene match. As DNA, the CDR3 is TGCGCCAGCAGCTTGGGGACAGGGGTTACCGGGGAGCTGTTTTTT. It specifies CASSLGTGVTGELFF.

This clone was seen once. The gene calls are TRBV6-1 and TRBJ1-5; TRBD1 aligns across 8 bases. Germline CDR1 reads MNHNS; CDR2 reads SASEGT. This CDR3 has 13 amino acids. J gave up 6 bases and V 3 bases, and 1 base lay outside the gene matches. The chain's CDR3 is CASSDDRGQPQHF. CDR3 nucleotides: TGTGCCAGCAGTGACGACAGGGGTCAGCCCCAGCATTTT.

The DNA of the CDR3 is TGTGCCAGCAGTGAAGTTAGGGAGCAGCCCCAGCATTTT. Amino acids: CASSEVREQPQHF. The chain carries TRBV2 and TRBJ1-5; D gene uncertain. Trimming pared 1 base from V and 7 bases from J, leaving 8 bases between. The CDR3 sequence is 13 residues long. Per germline, CDR1 SNHLY and CDR2 FYNNEI. Based on the CDR3 plus reference TRBV2 and TRBJ1-5, the full variable domain is EPEVTQTPSHQVTQMGQEVILRCVPISNHLYFYWYRQILGQKVEFLVSFYNNEISEKSEIFDDQFSVERPDGSNFTLKIRSTKLEDSAMYFCASSEVREQPQHFGDGTRLSIL.

J is TRBJ1-2 and V is TRBV28; TRBD1 is a possible D gene (6 bases). Deletions cut 4 bases from V and 4 bases from J, with 13 bases between. The CDR3 spans 14 residues. The V gene's germline CDR1 is MDHEN and CDR2 SYDVKM. For the CDR3, the DNA is TGTGCCAGCAGTTCGGGGGGCTTCGCCTATGGCTACACCTTC. This translates into CASSSGGFAYGYTF.

The chain recombines TRBV21-1 with TRBJ2-4; the table's D call of TRBD2 was not tested on the DNA. TRBV21-1 is shown as a pseudogene. There are 15 residues in the CDR3. The CDR3 DNA follows: TGTGCCAGCTCCCCGCCGAGCGGGCCCAAAAACATTCAGTACTTC. This sequence encodes CASSPPSGPKNIQYF.

This sequence joins TRBV7-9 and TRBJ2-1; the D gene is possibly TRBD1 (5 bases). The V end was cut by 1 base, the J end by 10 bases, with 11 bases between. The CDR3 has 13 residues. The germline V gene encodes CDR1 SEHNR and CDR2 FQNEAQ (reference sequence). CDR3 DNA sequence: TGTGCCAGCAGCTTAGACGCCGCAGGGGAGCAGTTCTTC. It is translated as CASSLDAAGEQFF.